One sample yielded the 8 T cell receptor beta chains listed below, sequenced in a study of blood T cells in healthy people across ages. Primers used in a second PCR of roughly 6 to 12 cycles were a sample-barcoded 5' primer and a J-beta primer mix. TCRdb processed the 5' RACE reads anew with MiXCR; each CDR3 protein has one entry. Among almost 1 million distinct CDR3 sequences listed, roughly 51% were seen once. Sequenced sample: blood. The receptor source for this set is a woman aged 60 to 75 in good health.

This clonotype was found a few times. CDR3 sequence: CASTSSDRGNEQFF. DNA of the CDR3: TGTGCCAGCACCTCCTCCGACAGGGGTAATGAGCAGTTCTTC. V is TRBV12-3 or TRBV12-4 and J is TRBJ2-1; 8 nucleotides align to TRBD1. The length of the CDR3 is 14 residues. The trim removed 7 bases at V and 7 bases at J, leaving 9 bases unmatched.

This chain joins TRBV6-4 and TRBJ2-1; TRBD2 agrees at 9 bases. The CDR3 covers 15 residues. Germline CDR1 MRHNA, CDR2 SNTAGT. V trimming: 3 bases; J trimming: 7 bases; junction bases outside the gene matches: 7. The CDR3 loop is CASSERGLALNEQFF. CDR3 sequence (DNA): TGTGCCAGCAGTGAGAGAGGACTAGCGTTGAATGAGCAGTTCTTC.

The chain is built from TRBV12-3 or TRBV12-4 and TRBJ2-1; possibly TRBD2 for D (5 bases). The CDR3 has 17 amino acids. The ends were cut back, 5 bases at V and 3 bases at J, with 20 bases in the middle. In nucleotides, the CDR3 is TGTGCCAGCAGTGGTTCGGTAGGGCGGGTGAGCTACAATGAGCAGTTCTTC. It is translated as CASSGSVGRVSYNEQFF.

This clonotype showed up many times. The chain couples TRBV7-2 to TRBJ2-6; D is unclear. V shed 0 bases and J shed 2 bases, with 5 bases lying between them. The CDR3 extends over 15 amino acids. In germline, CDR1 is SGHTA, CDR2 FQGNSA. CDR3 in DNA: TGTGCCAGCAGCTTAGCGGTGCCTGGGGCCAACGTCCTGACTTTC. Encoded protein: CASSLAVPGANVLTF.

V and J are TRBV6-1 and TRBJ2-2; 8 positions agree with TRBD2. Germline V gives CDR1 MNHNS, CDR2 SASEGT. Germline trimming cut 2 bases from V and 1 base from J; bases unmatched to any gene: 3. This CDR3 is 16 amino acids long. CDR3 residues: CASSEFGTRNTGELFF. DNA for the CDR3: TGTGCCAGCAGTGAATTTGGGACTAGGAACACCGGGGAGCTGTTTTTT.

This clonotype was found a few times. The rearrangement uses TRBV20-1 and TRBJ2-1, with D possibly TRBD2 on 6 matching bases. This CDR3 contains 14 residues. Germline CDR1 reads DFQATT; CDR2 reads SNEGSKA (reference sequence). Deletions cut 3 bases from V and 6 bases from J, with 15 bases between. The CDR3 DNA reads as TGCAGTGCTAGGCCGGCAATAGCGGTCAATGAGCAGTTCTTC. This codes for CSARPAIAVNEQFF.

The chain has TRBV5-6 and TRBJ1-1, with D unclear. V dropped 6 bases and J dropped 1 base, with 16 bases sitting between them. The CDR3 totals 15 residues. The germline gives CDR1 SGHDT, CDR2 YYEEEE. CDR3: CASIVRWNSNTEAFF. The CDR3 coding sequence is TGTGCCAGCATCGTGCGGTGGAATTCGAACACTGAAGCTTTCTTT.

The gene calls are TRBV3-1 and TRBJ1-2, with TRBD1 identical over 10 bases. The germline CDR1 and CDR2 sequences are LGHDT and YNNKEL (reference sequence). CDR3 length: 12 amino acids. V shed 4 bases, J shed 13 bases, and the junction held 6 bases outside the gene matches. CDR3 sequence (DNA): TGTGCCAGCAGCCGAGGACAGGGGGTGGTCACCTTC. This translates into CASSRGQGVVTF.